The T cell receptor beta chain described here comes from a study of cytomegalovirus exposure and HLA in healthy donors. Notes on the study in general: There were reportedly fewer N-insertions in an Asian-associated ancestry cluster than the approximately 670-donor mean, in a later analysis.

The PCR contained 60 Vbeta and 13 Jbeta primers. Using immunoSEQ multiplex PCR, the repertoire was profiled, and TCRdb retains in-frame clones only, with some absent. Reported are approximately 92,000 clones; the ten largest clones contain 3.4%. Comments on this clone: What it binds is not known.

This CDR3 is 17 amino acids long. The germline V gene has CDR1 KGHSH and CDR2 LQKENI. The trim removed 3 bases at V and 4 bases at J, leaving 10 bases unmatched. J is TRBJ1-2 and V is TRBV18; 11 nucleotides align to TRBD1. The sequence was collected from a woman aged 25 to 39 in good health and CMV-seronegative. The sample consisted of PBMCs. Here the CDR3 reads CASSPRRTGGDPYGYTF. The CDR3 coding sequence is TGTGCCAGCTCACCCCGAAGGACAGGGGGCGACCCCTATGGCTACACCTTC.